The TCR beta chain under discussion was sequenced for a study of read filtering for tumor transcriptome and immune sequencing. At the time of active disease, bone marrow was collected from every patient. This CDR3 has 13 amino acids. The germline gives CDR1 MDHEN, CDR2 SYDVKM. Trimming pared 7 bases from V and 9 bases from J, leaving 16 bases between. From approximately 430 ng of RNA, a library with molecular barcoded alpha/delta and beta/gamma adaptors was made. TCRdb recomputed calls from the reads with MiXCR, one row per CDR3 protein. The data show roughly 93,000 distinct CDR3 sequences, with roughly 21% seen just once and around 10% held by the top ten. There are many counts of this clonotype.

Sequencing was done on a sample of a population of CD138-negative cells sorted from bone marrow. The receptor was isolated from a donor aged 40 or older with multiple myeloma. The chain recombines TRBV28 with TRBJ1-5, with unresolved D. The CDR3 sequence is CASKSVGPGPQHF. CDR3 sequence (DNA): TGTGCCAGCAAGTCCGTAGGTCCGGGGCCCCAGCATTTT.